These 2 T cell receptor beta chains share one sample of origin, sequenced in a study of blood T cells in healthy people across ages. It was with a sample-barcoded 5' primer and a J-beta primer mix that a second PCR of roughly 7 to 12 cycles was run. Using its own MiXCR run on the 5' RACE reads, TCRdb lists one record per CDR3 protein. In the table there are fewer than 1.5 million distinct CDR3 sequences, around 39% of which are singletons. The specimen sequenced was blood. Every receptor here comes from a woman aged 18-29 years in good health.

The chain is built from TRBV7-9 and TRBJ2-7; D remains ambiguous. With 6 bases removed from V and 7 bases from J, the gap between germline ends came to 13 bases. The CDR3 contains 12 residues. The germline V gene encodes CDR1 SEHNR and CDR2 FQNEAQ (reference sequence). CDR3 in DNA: TGTGCCAGCAGTCCCAAAAACAATGAGCAGTACTTC. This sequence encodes CASSPKNNEQYF.

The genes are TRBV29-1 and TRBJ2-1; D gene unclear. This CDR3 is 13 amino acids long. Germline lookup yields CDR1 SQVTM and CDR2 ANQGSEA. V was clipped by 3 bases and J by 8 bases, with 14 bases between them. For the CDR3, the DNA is TGCAGCGTTGACCCCACCCTTGGCGATGAGCAGTTCTTC. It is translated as CSVDPTLGDEQFF.